This entry features one T cell receptor beta chain sequence. Sequencing was performed with immunoSEQ multiplex PCR; in TCRdb, only in-frame clones are kept and a portion is missing. The sample holds over 450,000 clones, around 78% seen once. The germline CDR1 and CDR2 sequences are LNHDA and SQIVND (reference sequence). The CDR3 has 15 residues. With V trimmed by 8 bases and J by 5 bases, 9 bases remained unmatched. The data were taken from a study of shared T cell receptors in the human thymus. These data were also reused for a study on human thymus T cells. That paper notes: Having corrective surgery for congenital heart defects, healthy Finnish infants were the ones who donated. Corrective cardiac surgery supplied the resected thymus tissue. Thymic and blood repertoires seemed to favor certain V and J genes. Related research has reported that thymic repertoires overlap highly among unrelated individuals.

Input material: thymocytes. The chain recombines TRBV19 with TRBJ1-4; the match to TRBD1 covers 9 bases. The receptor comes from a boy younger than two with a congenital heart defect. The CDR3 spells CASLPPGTGNEKLFF. In DNA, the CDR3 is TGTGCCAGTCTCCCGCCCGGGACAGGGAATGAAAAACTGTTTTTT.